This is a list of T cell receptor beta chains from one sample in a study of T cells after yellow fever vaccination. TCRdb reprocessed the 5' RACE reads with MiXCR, giving one entry per CDR3 protein. This table holds about 210,000 distinct CDR3 sequences, under 3.5% found once. The specimen comprised CD4+ T cells sorted from PBMCs, sampled 10 days after the yellow fever booster vaccination. The receptor set was obtained from a young man who received the YFV17D yellow fever vaccine. Both conserved end residues are part of each CDR3. The order of the fields is J gene, clone size, V gene, D gene, CDR3 DNA, CDR3 protein. A D gene is named only where the DNA matches it firmly. Not all rows give a size; the values are once, few, many and, for expanded clones, a class.

TRBJ1-1 | many | TRBV5-1 | - | TGCGCCAGCAGCCGCGTGGGTCAACGGAACACTGAAGCTTTCTTT | CASSRVGQRNTEAFF
TRBJ2-1 | - | TRBV5-1 | - | TGCGCCAGCAGCTCAGGGGAAGCCTACAATGAGCAGTTCTTC | CASSSGEAYNEQFF
TRBJ2-7 | many | TRBV6-1 | - | TGTGCCAGCAGTGATTTCTACGAGCAGTACTTC | CASSDFYEQYF
TRBJ1-1 | few | TRBV7-9 | - | TGTGCCAGCAGACGGGACGGGAACACTGAAGCTTTCTTT | CASRRDGNTEAFF
TRBJ1-3 | many | TRBV28 | - | TGTGCCAGCAGTTTAACCCACAGGGTCATATATTTT | CASSLTHRVIYF
TRBJ1-5 | - | TRBV20-1 | - | TGCAGTGCCAGGGTGGGCATAATGAGCAATCAGCCCCAGCATTTT | CSARVGIMSNQPQHF
TRBJ1-3 | - | TRBV5-1 | - | TGCGCCAGCAGACCCTGGAGCGGAGGAAACACCATATATTTT | CASRPWSGGNTIYF
TRBJ1-6 | few | TRBV20-1 | - | TGCAGTGCTAGAGGGGCCAGTTATAATTCACCCCTCCACTTT | CSARGASYNSPLHF
TRBJ2-7 | many | TRBV21-1 | - | TGTGCCAGCAGCATTGGGACAGGGAAGAGGTACTACGAGCAGTACTTC | CASSIGTGKRYYEQYF
TRBJ1-4 | few | TRBV7-2 | - | TGTGCCAGCAGCTTAATGTTGCGGGGGGGTGAAAAACTGTTTTTT | CASSLMLRGGEKLFF
TRBJ2-5 | few | TRBV7-2 | - | TGTGCCAGCAGAACTCTCGGGGGCCAAGAGACCCAGTACTTC | CASRTLGGQETQYF
TRBJ1-6 | - | TRBV20-1 | TRBD1 | TGCAGTGCTAGCAGGGGACAGGGGTATTCACCCCTCCACTTT | CSASRGQGYSPLHF
TRBJ2-1 | - | TRBV10-3 | - | TGTGCCATCAGTGAGGGAGGGCTGCTTGTGCTCTACAATGAGCAGTTCTTC | CAISEGGLLVLYNEQFF
TRBJ2-3 | many | TRBV27 | - | TGTGCCAGCAGTTTGGTCGGTACGGGCATATTGGGAGATACGCAGTATTTT | CASSLVGTGILGDTQYF
TRBJ2-2 | - | TRBV20-1 | TRBD1 | TGCAGTGCTAGAAGGGGGCAGGGGGCGGGCACCGGGGAGCTGTTTTTT | CSARRGQGAGTGELFF
TRBJ2-7 | few | TRBV28 | - | TGTGCCAGCAGTTTATATCGCCGGGAGCAGTACTTC | CASSLYRREQYF
TRBJ1-4 | many | TRBV11-2 | TRBD1 | TGTGCCAGCAGCGATCCGGGACAGGGTTATGAAAAACTGTTTTTT | CASSDPGQGYEKLFF
TRBJ2-3 | - | TRBV20-1 | - | TGCAGTGCTAGAGATCATGAGGACAGCCGCCCAGATACGCAGTATTTT | CSARDHEDSRPDTQYF
TRBJ1-2 | many | TRBV7-9 | TRBD1 | TGTGCCAGCAGCTTACTACTCGGACAGGGAAATAACTATGGCTACACCTTC | CASSLLLGQGNNYGYTF
TRBJ1-5 | - | TRBV20-1 | - | TGCAGTGCGAAACATGGCAATCAGCCCCAGCATTTT | CSAKHGNQPQHF
TRBJ2-5 | many | TRBV7-2 | - | TGTGCCAGCAGCTTAGGTTGGACGCGGAGTTGGCGGCAAAAAGAGACCCAGTACTTC | CASSLGWTRSWRQKETQYF
TRBJ2-7 | - | TRBV7-9 | - | TGTGCCAGCAGCTTAGGTTTGGGCCACGAGCAGTACTTC | CASSLGLGHEQYF
TRBJ2-3 | many | TRBV7-2 | - | TGTGCCAGCCGGGGGTTTGCCGATACGCAGTATTTT | CASRGFADTQYF
TRBJ2-2 | - | TRBV24-1 | - | TGTGCCACCGAGAGGGCTAACACCGGGGAGCTGTTTTTT | CATERANTGELFF
TRBJ2-3 | many | TRBV10-3 | - | TGTGCCACACATGGGGGGGCCACAGATACGCAGTATTTT | CATHGGATDTQYF
TRBJ2-4 | many | TRBV10-3 | - | TGTGCCATCAGTGATAGCCAAGGGCCAATTTCCAAAAACATTCAGTACTTC | CAISDSQGPISKNIQYF
TRBJ2-2 | many | TRBV5-8 | - | TGTGCCAGCAGCTTGCCCCCGGGGGGCGGGACCGGGGAGCTGTTTTTT | CASSLPPGGGTGELFF
TRBJ1-1 | many | TRBV6-5 | TRBD1 | TGTGCCAGCAGTTACAGGAACAGGGGGGGCACTGAAGCTTTCTTT | CASSYRNRGGTEAFF
TRBJ1-4 | few | TRBV12-3/TRBV12-4 | - | TGTGCCAGCAGTACCGGGGGGCCCGCAGCAACTAATGAAGAACTGTTTTTT | CASSTGGPAATNEELFF
TRBJ2-3 | few | TRBV19 | TRBD2 | TGTGCCAGTAGTATACCGGGACTAGCGGGGGATACGCAGTATTTT | CASSIPGLAGDTQYF
TRBJ1-6 | - | TRBV24-1 | - | TGTGCCACCAGTGATTTGATTCCTATTTACACAGGGTCCTATAATTCACCCCTCCACTTT | CATSDLIPIYTGSYNSPLHF
TRBJ1-4 | many | TRBV18 | TRBD1 | TGTGCCAGCTCACGGGCCGGGACAGGGTCGTCTAATGAAAAACTGTTTTTT | CASSRAGTGSSNEKLFF
TRBJ2-5 | few | TRBV5-5 | - | TGTGCCAGCAGCTTATACGGACAAGAGACCCAGTACTTC | CASSLYGQETQYF
TRBJ1-3 | many | TRBV4-3 | TRBD1 | TGCGCCAGCAGCCAAGTCGACAGGGAAGGAAACACCATATATTTT | CASSQVDREGNTIYF
TRBJ1-2 | few | TRBV20-1 | TRBD1 | TGCAGTGCCGAAGGGACAGGGGCCTATGGCTACACCTTC | CSAEGTGAYGYTF
TRBJ1-5 | many | TRBV12-3/TRBV12-4 | - | TGTGCCAGCAGTCGAAACCGGCAGGGGAATCAGCCCCAGCATTTT | CASSRNRQGNQPQHF